The present T cell receptor (beta chain) was sequenced within a study of vaccination effects on CD4 cells after COVID-19. Findings of the study overall: Few convalescent patients, and no early post-infection timepoints, were available to the study.

Trimming pared 2 bases from V and 1 base from J, leaving 2 bases between. Germline lookup yields CDR1 KGHSH and CDR2 LQKENI. The CDR3 has 13 amino acids. Measured with immunoSEQ multiplex PCR; TCRdb has only the in-frame clones, and not every one. The sample shows roughly 24,000 clones, roughly 85% of them seen only once. ViraFEST expansion of antigen-specific CD4+ T cells with viral peptide pools preceded sequencing. CD4+ T cells were isolated after 10 days of culture. Each participant received a vaccine that was either BNT162b2 or mRNA-1273, given as two doses. Notes on this clone: As yet, its antigen is unknown.

The rearrangement links TRBV18 to TRBJ2-2; D unclear. The sequencing here drew on CD4+ T cells from PBMCs cultured with SARS-CoV-2 spike peptides, taken after COVID-19 vaccination. The receptor was derived from a human donor who received a COVID-19 vaccine. Some clones in this sample may be carry-over from other donors' samples. The DNA for the CDR3 is TGTGCCAGCTCACCAAGGAACACCGGGGAGCTGTTTTTT. Translation: CASSPRNTGELFF.